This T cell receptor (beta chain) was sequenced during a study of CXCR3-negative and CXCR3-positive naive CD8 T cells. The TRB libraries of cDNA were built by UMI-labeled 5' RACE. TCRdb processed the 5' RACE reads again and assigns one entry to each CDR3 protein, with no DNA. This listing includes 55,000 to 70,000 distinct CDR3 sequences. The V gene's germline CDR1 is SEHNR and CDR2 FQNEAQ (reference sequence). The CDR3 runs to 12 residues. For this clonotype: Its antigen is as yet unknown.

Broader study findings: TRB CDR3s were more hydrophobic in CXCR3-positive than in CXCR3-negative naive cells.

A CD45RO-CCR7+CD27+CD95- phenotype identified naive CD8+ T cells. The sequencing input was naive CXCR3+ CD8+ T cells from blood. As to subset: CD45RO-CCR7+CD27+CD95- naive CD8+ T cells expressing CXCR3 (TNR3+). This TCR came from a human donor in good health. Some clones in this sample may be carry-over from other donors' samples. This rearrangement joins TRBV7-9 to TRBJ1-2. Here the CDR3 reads CASSVSVYGYTF. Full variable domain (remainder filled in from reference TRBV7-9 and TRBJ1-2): DTGVSQNPRHKITKRGQNVTFRCDPISEHNRLYWYRQTLGQGPEFLTYFQNEAQLEKSRLLSDRFSAERPKGSFSTLEIQRTEQGDSAMYLCASSVSVYGYTFGSGTRLTVV.